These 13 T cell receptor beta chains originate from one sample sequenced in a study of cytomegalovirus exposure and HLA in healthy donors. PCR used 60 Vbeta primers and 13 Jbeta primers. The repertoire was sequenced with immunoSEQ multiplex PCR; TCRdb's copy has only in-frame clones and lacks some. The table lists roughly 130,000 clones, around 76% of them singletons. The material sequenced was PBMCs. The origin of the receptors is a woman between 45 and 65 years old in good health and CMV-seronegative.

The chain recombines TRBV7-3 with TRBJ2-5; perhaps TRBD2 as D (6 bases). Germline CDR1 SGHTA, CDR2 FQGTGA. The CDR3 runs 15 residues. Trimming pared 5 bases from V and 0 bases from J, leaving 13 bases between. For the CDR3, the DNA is TGTGCCAGCAGCATGGGCGGCGGGAACCAAGAGACCCAGTACTTC. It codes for CASSMGGGNQETQYF.

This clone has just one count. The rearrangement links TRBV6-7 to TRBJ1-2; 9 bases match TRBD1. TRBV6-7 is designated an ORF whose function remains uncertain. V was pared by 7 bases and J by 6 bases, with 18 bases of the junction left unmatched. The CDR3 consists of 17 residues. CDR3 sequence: CASTDTPYRGHGDGYTF. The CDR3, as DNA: TGTGCCAGCACCGACACCCCCTACAGGGGGCACGGGGATGGCTACACCTTC.

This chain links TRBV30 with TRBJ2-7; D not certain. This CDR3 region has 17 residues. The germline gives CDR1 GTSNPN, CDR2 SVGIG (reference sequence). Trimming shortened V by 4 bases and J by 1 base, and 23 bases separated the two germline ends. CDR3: CAWTRIPHSGLSYEQYF. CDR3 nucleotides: TGTGCCTGGACCAGAATCCCCCACAGTGGGTTATCCTACGAGCAGTACTTC.

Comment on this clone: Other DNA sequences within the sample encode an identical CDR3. The CDR3 coding sequence is TGTGCCAGCAGCTTAGCAGGGGGGAACACTGAAGCTTTCTTT. Residues: CASSLAGGNTEAFF. The chain employs TRBV7-9 and TRBJ1-1; weak D call: TRBD1 (6 bases). Looked up from germline, CDR1 is SEHNR and CDR2 is FQNEAQ (reference sequence). Trimming took 0 bases from V and 1 from J, leaving 6 bases between them. The CDR3 loop spans 14 amino acids. The full variable domain, with the rest looked up from reference TRBV7-9 and TRBJ1-1, is DTGVSQNPRHKITKRGQNVTFRCDPISEHNRLYWYRQTLGQGPEFLTYFQNEAQLEKSRLLSDRFSAERPKGSFSTLEIQRTEQGDSAMYLCASSLAGGNTEAFFGQGTRLTVV.

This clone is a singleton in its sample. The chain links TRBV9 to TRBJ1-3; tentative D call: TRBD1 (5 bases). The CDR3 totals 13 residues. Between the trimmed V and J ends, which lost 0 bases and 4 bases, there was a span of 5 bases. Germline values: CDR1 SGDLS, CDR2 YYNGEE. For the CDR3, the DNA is TGTGCCAGCAGCGTAGGGGGCGGAAACACCATATATTTT. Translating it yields CASSVGGGNTIYF. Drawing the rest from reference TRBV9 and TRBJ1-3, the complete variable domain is DSGVTQTPKHLITATGQRVTLRCSPRSGDLSVYWYQQSLDQGLQFLIQYYNGEERAKGNILERFSAQQFPDLHSELNLSSLELGDSALYFCASSVGGGNTIYFGEGSWLTVV.

The CDR3 DNA sequence: TGCGCCAGCAGTGAGGGTCCGGCAGGGGAGCAGTACTTC. The encoded protein is CASSEGPAGEQYF. The V and J genes are TRBV10-2 and TRBJ2-7; possible D gene TRBD1, 5 bases. The germline V and J ends were trimmed by 2 bases and 7 bases, with 12 bases remaining between them. The germline gives CDR1 WSHSY, CDR2 SAAADI. This CDR3 has 13 amino acids.

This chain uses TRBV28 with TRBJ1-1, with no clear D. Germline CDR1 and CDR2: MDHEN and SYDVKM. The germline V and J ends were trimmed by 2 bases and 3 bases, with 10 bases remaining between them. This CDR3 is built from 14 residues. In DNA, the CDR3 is TGTGCCAGCAGTTTAGTACGGAGATACACTGAAGCTTTCTTT. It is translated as CASSLVRRYTEAFF.

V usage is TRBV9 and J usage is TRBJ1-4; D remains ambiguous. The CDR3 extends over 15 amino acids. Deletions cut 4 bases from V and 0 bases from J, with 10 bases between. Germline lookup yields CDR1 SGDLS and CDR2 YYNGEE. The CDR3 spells CASSRTGATNEKLFF. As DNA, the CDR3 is TGTGCCAGCAGCCGTACCGGAGCAACTAATGAAAAACTGTTTTTT.

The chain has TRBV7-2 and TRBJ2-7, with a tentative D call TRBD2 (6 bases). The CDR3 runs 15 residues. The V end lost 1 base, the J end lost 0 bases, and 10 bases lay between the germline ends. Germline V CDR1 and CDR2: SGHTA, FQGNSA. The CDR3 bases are TGTGCCAGCAGCTTAGTACGGGAGAGCTCCTACGAGCAGTACTTC. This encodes CASSLVRESSYEQYF.

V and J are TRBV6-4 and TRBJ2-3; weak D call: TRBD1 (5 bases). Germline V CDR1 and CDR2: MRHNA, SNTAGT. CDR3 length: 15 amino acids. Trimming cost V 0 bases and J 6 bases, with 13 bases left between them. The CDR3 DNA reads TGTGCCAGCAGTGACTCGGGGCATACAAGGGATACGCAGTATTTT. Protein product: CASSDSGHTRDTQYF.

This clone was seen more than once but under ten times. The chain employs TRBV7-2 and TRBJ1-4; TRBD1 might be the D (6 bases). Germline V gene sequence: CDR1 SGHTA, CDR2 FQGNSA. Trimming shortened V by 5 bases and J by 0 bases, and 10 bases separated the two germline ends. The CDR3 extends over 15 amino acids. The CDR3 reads CASSPHRATNEKLFF. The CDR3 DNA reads TGTGCCAGCAGCCCTCACAGGGCAACTAATGAAAAACTGTTTTTT.

The CDR3 spells CASSMGTSGQQETQYF. In DNA, the CDR3 is TGTGCCAGTAGTATGGGGACTAGCGGGCAACAAGAGACCCAGTACTTC. The rearrangement uses TRBV19 and TRBJ2-5; 12 bases map to TRBD2. V dropped 3 bases and J dropped 2; count of bases not matched to a gene: 4. Per the germline V gene, CDR1 is LNHDA and CDR2 is SQIVND (reference sequence). CDR3 length: 16 residues.

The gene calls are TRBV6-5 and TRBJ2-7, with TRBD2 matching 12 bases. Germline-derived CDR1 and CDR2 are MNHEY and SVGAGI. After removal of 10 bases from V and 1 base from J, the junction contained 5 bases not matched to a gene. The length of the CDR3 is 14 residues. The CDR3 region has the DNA TGTGCCACCCGGACTAGCGGGGTTTCCTACGAGCAGTACGTC. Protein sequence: CATRTSGVSYEQYV.